This T cell receptor beta chain comes out of a study of vaccination effects on CD4 cells after COVID-19. Between the trimmed V and J ends, which lost 0 bases and 7 bases, there was a span of 13 bases. Germline lookup yields CDR1 MNHEY and CDR2 SVGAGI. The CDR3 has 16 residues. This clone was recorded a few times. Its target is not known. Subsequent to a culture period of roughly 11 days, CD4+ T cells were isolated. This person caught SARS-CoV-2 sometime from March to December 2020, and PCR testing confirmed the infection. Participants got two doses of BNT162b2 or mRNA-1273 vaccine. Clones were sequenced by immunoSEQ multiplex PCR, and TCRdb holds only the in-frame ones, with some missing. The table has roughly 33,000 clones, about 68% seen once.

This TCR was sampled from a human donor who had a prior SARS-CoV-2 infection. The chain joins TRBV6-5 to TRBJ1-6, with D possibly matching TRBD1 (5 bases). This material consisted of CD4+ T cells from PBMCs cultured without peptide, taken after COVID-19 vaccination. Written as DNA, the CDR3 is TGTGCCAGCAGTTACTCGGGACGAGCAACCAATTCACCCCTCCACTTT. Its translation: CASSYSGRATNSPLHF.